This TCR beta chain was profiled in a study of identical twins. About this clonotype: No antigen is known for it.

Findings and limits, study-wide: Because invariant MAIT and iNKT cells could be present, zero-insertion analyses could be partly confounded. Clonotypes of the beta chain that were abundant in cord blood carried fewer insertions (memory repertoires showed none).

TCRdb reanalysed the 5' RACE reads using MiXCR and keeps one entry per CDR3 protein. The table has about 480,000 distinct CDR3 sequences, 14% seen once. The same sample was also studied in work on yellow fever vaccine responses in identical twins.

This receptor was taken from a woman aged 18-30 years in good health. Input material: CD4+ T cells sorted from blood.

This chain's CDR3 is CASSQERAGGVTDTQYF. The CDR3 DNA reads TGCGCCAGCAGCCAAGAACGAGCGGGAGGGGTAACAGATACGCAGTATTTT. V and J are TRBV4-1 and TRBJ2-3, with TRBD2 identical over 10 bases. The CDR3 loop spans 17 amino acids. The germline V gene has CDR1 MGHRA and CDR2 YSYEKL. Trimming took 0 bases from V and 3 from J; bases not matched to a gene: 6.